This T cell receptor (beta chain) was identified in a study of blood T cell repertoires in COVID-19. The wider study: Whether acute or convalescent, the COVID-19 samples came from the United States, Italy and Spain. PBMCs, B-cell-depleted T cells, or T cells were the source of the cDNA or gDNA that made up the material.

Methods used by the authors: Estimated nucleated cell counts came from reference gene primer amplification. Profiled with immunoSEQ multiplex PCR; TCRdb holds only in-frame clones, not every one. The DNA was the basis for D and trimming; V, J and clone size are from that table. There are more than 95,000 clones in the sample; more than 75% occur only once, and around 7.3% lies in the top ten. CDR3 length: 14 amino acids. V shed 8 bases and J 5 bases; nucleotides not matched to a gene: 9. CDR1 is LGHDT and CDR2 is YNNKEL in the germline V gene (reference sequence). The sequence came from a man aged 50-59 years with acute or convalescent COVID-19. The chain combines TRBV3-1 (or the pseudogene TRBV3-2) with TRBJ2-1; 7 nucleotides match TRBD1. Material: peripheral blood. The CDR3 region is CASARDSNDNEQFF. The CDR3 DNA follows: TGTGCCAGCGCTAGGGACAGCAATGACAATGAGCAGTTCTTC.